These 27 T cell receptor beta chains originate from one sample sequenced in a study of T cells after yellow fever vaccination. One entry per CDR3 protein results from TCRdb running MiXCR on the 5' RACE reads. The table shows about 340,000 distinct CDR3 sequences, with about an eighth occurring only once. The input for sequencing was CD4+ T cells sorted from PBMCs, taken 15 days after the yellow fever booster vaccination. The receptors shown here come from a man between 18 and 35 years old who received the YFV17D yellow fever vaccine.

The genes are TRBV20-1 and TRBJ2-2; tentatively, D is TRBD2 (5 bases). From germline, CDR1 is DFQATT and CDR2 SNEGSKA (reference sequence). The CDR3 runs to 14 residues. V was trimmed by 3 bases and J by 4 bases, leaving 12 bases between them. The CDR3 here is CSARFQTTTGELFF. The CDR3 DNA sequence: TGCAGTGCTAGGTTCCAGACTACCACCGGGGAGCTGTTTTTT.

This clonotype has more than one count but fewer than ten. The chain has TRBV5-1 and TRBJ2-7; 11 nucleotides line up with TRBD1. The CDR3 loop spans 16 amino acids. Per the germline V gene, CDR1 is SGHRS and CDR2 is YFSETQ. After removal of 2 bases from V and 3 bases from J, the junction contained 7 bases not matched to a gene. The CDR3 sequence is CASSFLPGQGVYEQYV. The CDR3 coding sequence is TGCGCCAGCAGCTTCTTACCGGGACAGGGGGTCTACGAGCAGTACGTC.

This clonotype was picked up a small number of times. The V gene is TRBV7-6, the J gene TRBJ2-4; D could derive from TRBD1 or TRBD2 (5 bases each). This CDR3 is 14 amino acids long. V was trimmed by 0 bases and J by 7 bases, leaving 10 bases between them. CDR1 is SGHVS and CDR2 is FNYEAQ in the germline V gene. CDR3 nucleotide sequence: TGTGCCAGCAGCTTAGCGCTGGGGGTCAACATTCAGTACTTC. This gives the protein CASSLALGVNIQYF.

This clonotype was detected a few times. The chain uses TRBV18 and TRBJ2-1; 9 bases agree with TRBD2. V shed 7 bases, J shed 4 bases, and the junction held 5 bases outside the gene matches. Looked up from germline, CDR1 is KGHSH and CDR2 is LQKENI. This CDR3 spans 14 amino acids. CDR3 nucleotide sequence: TGTGCCAGCTGGAGCGGGGGGCGGTACAATGAGCAGTTCTTC. Encoded protein: CASWSGGRYNEQFF. Using reference TRBV18 and TRBJ2-1 for the parts outside the CDR3, the full variable domain is NAGVMQNPRHLVRRRGQEARLRCSPMKGHSHVYWYRQLPEEGLKFMVYLQKENIIDESGMPKERFSAEFPKEGPSILRIQQVVRGDSAAYFCASWSGGRYNEQFFGPGTRLTVL.

This clonotype was seen a few times. J is TRBJ1-6 and V is TRBV7-2; TRBD1 is a possible D gene (5 bases). The CDR3 is made up of 15 amino acids. CDR1 and CDR2 (germline): SGHTA, FQGNSA. Trimming removed 5 bases at V and 6 bases at J, with 14 bases between. The CDR3 DNA reads as TGTGCCAGCAGCGAGTCGGGGGTTCGTAATTCACCCCTCCACTTT. Encoded protein: CASSESGVRNSPLHF.

The rearrangement uses TRBV4-1 and TRBJ2-5; 11 bases map to TRBD1. Germline CDR1 reads MGHRA; CDR2 reads YSYEKL. V shed 3 bases, J shed 1 base, and the junction held 4 bases outside the gene matches. The CDR3 runs to 16 residues. CDR3 DNA: TGCGCCAGCAGCCACGGGGACAGGGGGTTCCAAGAGACCCAGTACTTC. It codes for CASSHGDRGFQETQYF.

This clonotype was counted only a few times. The rearrangement joins TRBV10-3 to TRBJ1-2; no definite D call. The V end was cut by 1 base, the J end by 4 bases, with 7 bases between. This CDR3 has 13 amino acids. Germline V gene sequence: CDR1 ENHRY, CDR2 SYGVKD. Here the CDR3 reads CAISEYGTYGYTF. The CDR3 DNA follows: TGTGCCATCAGTGAGTACGGAACCTATGGCTACACCTTC.

This rearrangement joins TRBV4-3 to TRBJ1-5, with D possibly TRBD1 on 5 matching bases. Germline lookup yields CDR1 LGHNA and CDR2 YSLEER. The CDR3 loop spans 16 amino acids. Between the trimmed V and J ends, which lost 0 bases and 9 bases, there was a span of 18 bases. CDR3 residues: CASSQDGGQGGLPQHF. The CDR3 region has the DNA TGCGCCAGCAGCCAAGATGGAGGGCAGGGTGGGCTGCCCCAGCATTTT.

The V gene is TRBV7-3, the J gene TRBJ2-5, with 12 bases matching TRBD1. Germline CDR1 and CDR2: SGHTA and FQGTGA. V was pared by 2 bases and J by 5 bases, with 6 bases of the junction left unmatched. The CDR3 is 16 amino acids. Here the CDR3 reads CASSLDGTGGWETQYF. The CDR3 bases are TGTGCCAGCAGCTTAGACGGGACAGGGGGCTGGGAGACCCAGTACTTC.

This sequence joins TRBV2 and TRBJ2-3; D not certain. Looked up from germline, CDR1 is SNHLY and CDR2 is FYNNEI. Trimming removed 8 bases at V and 8 bases at J, with 11 bases between. The CDR3 contains 11 residues. CDR3 amino acids: CASADAATQYF. The CDR3 DNA is TGTGCCAGCGCGGACGCAGCTACGCAGTATTTT.

This clonotype was seen more than once but under ten times. The genes are TRBV28 and TRBJ2-7; D tentatively reads TRBD1 or TRBD2 (5 bases each). Trimming removed 6 bases at V and 3 bases at J, with 18 bases between. The CDR3 has 15 residues. Germline CDR1 MDHEN, CDR2 SYDVKM. CDR3 coding DNA: TGTGCCAGCAGCTCTGGGACCTACCTCGGCTACGAGCAGTACTTC. Protein: CASSSGTYLGYEQYF.

The chain recombines TRBV6-2 or TRBV6-3 with TRBJ2-3; D call uncertain. V shed 2 bases and J shed 7 bases, with 7 bases lying between them. The CDR3 is made up of 12 amino acids. CDR1 is MNHEY, CDR2 SVGEGT, per germline. This chain's CDR3 is CASSYVDNTQYF. CDR3 coding DNA: TGTGCCAGCAGTTACGTGGATAATACGCAGTATTTT.

CDR3 in amino acids: CASSLGRKNTIYF. CDR3 in DNA: TGCGCCAGCAGCTTGGGTCGAAAAAACACCATATATTTT. The gene calls are TRBV5-1 and TRBJ1-3; D unresolved. CDR1 SGHRS and CDR2 YFSETQ come from the germline V gene. Trimming cost V 0 bases and J 6 bases, with 7 bases left between them. This CDR3 comprises 13 residues.

This clonotype has only a few counts. This chain joins TRBV6-2 or TRBV6-3 and TRBJ2-2; a possible D gene is TRBD2 (6 bases). Trimming took 8 bases from V and 3 from J, leaving 13 bases between them. Germline CDR1 is MNHEY and CDR2 is SVGEGT. The CDR3 is 14 amino acids. CDR3 sequence reads: CASCLGGYTGELFF. The CDR3 region has the DNA TGTGCCAGCTGTCTCGGGGGTTACACCGGGGAGCTGTTTTTT.

This clonotype was seen a few times. The chain employs TRBV4-3 and TRBJ1-2; 7 nucleotides match TRBD1. V lost 0 bases and J lost 7; bases outside the gene matches: 8. Germline CDR1 reads LGHNA; CDR2 reads YSLEER. This CDR3 is 15 amino acids long. The CDR3 region is CASSQETRGAGGYTF. CDR3 coding DNA: TGCGCCAGCAGCCAAGAGACCAGGGGGGCAGGTGGCTACACCTTC.

The gene calls are TRBV7-2 and TRBJ1-1; D unresolved. Trimming removed 1 base from V and 0 bases from J, with 9 bases in between. Germline CDR1 reads SGHTA; CDR2 reads FQGNSA. The CDR3 is made up of 15 amino acids. The CDR3 DNA sequence: TGTGCCAGCAGCTTAGGTCTTCGGATGAACACTGAAGCTTTCTTT. Translation: CASSLGLRMNTEAFF.

V and J are TRBV25-1 and TRBJ1-5, with 7 bases matching TRBD1. V shed 7 bases, J shed 0 bases, and the junction held 9 bases outside the gene matches. CDR1 and CDR2 from the germline V gene are MGHDK and SYGVNS. This CDR3 is built from 16 residues. The CDR3 DNA follows: TGTGCCAGCACCATTGGGACAGCTTATAGCAATCAGCCCCAGCATTTT. Amino acids: CASTIGTAYSNQPQHF.

This clonotype has at least ten counts. This chain uses TRBV4-2 with TRBJ2-1; D is perhaps TRBD1 or TRBD2 (6 bases each). The CDR3 runs 19 residues. Trimming left V 1 base short and J 9 bases short, with 28 bases between. Germline values: CDR1 LGHNA, CDR2 YNFKEQ. The CDR3 sequence is CASSQVRGVGGLSVGEQFF. The CDR3 coding sequence is TGTGCCAGCAGCCAAGTGCGCGGGGTAGGGGGTCTCTCCGTCGGTGAGCAGTTCTTC.

The chain joins TRBV4-2 to TRBJ2-3, with D tentatively TRBD1 (5 bases). The germline V gene has CDR1 LGHNA and CDR2 YNFKEQ. The CDR3 consists of 15 residues. The V end was cut by 0 bases, the J end by 1 base, with 8 bases between. The CDR3 sequence is CASSQEQGRTDTQYF. The CDR3 nucleotides are TGTGCCAGCAGCCAAGAGCAGGGCCGCACAGATACGCAGTATTTT.

There are a few counts of this clonotype. The rearrangement joins TRBV18 to TRBJ1-1; D gene ambiguous. Looked up from germline, CDR1 is KGHSH and CDR2 is LQKENI. V shed 3 bases and J shed 4 bases, with 9 bases lying between them. This CDR3 contains 13 residues. CDR3 loop: CASSPSEATEAFF. The CDR3 bases are TGTGCCAGCTCACCGTCAGAGGCCACTGAAGCTTTCTTT.

This clonotype occurred a few times. The chain links TRBV11-2 to TRBJ2-5; TRBD1 or TRBD2 may be the D gene (5 bases each). V shed 5 bases and J shed 5 bases, with 12 bases lying between them. Germline CDR1 SGHAT, CDR2 FQNNGV. The CDR3 extends over 13 amino acids. CDR3 sequence reads: CASSPGAKETQYF. The DNA for the CDR3 is TGTGCCAGCAGCCCCGGGGCAAAGGAGACCCAGTACTTC.

This clonotype was seen a handful of times. This CDR3 reads CASSNQGNTEAFF. The CDR3 DNA reads as TGTGCCAGCAGCAATCAGGGTAACACTGAAGCTTTCTTT. The V and J genes are TRBV7-3 and TRBJ1-1; TRBD1 might be the D (5 bases). CDR1 and CDR2 from the germline V gene are SGHTA and FQGTGA. CDR3 length equals 13 residues. Trimming shortened V by 5 bases and J by 2 bases, and 9 bases separated the two germline ends.

DNA of the CDR3: TGTGCCAGCAGGCCCGACATGCGTAACTATGGCTACACCTTC. This codes for CASRPDMRNYGYTF. This chain uses TRBV6-6 with TRBJ1-2; no definite D call. This CDR3 contains 14 residues. CDR1 and CDR2 from the germline V gene are MNHNY and SVGAGI (reference sequence). Between the trimmed V and J ends, which lost 6 bases and 1 base, there was a span of 12 bases.

The chain is built from TRBV10-1 and TRBJ2-3, with D unresolved. With 4 bases removed from V and 2 bases from J, the gap between germline ends came to 4 bases. The CDR3 has 12 amino acids. From germline, CDR1 is WNHNN and CDR2 SYGVQD (reference sequence). The CDR3 nucleotides read TGCGCCAGCAGTGGTAACACAGATACGCAGTATTTT. Amino acids: CASSGNTDTQYF.

Ten or more counts support this clonotype. The chain is built from TRBV12-3 or TRBV12-4 and TRBJ2-1; 8 bases line up with TRBD1. This CDR3 comprises 16 residues. The V and J ends lost 5 bases and 0 bases, in that order; junction bases with no gene match: 6. The CDR3 bases are TGTGCCAGCAGTGCAGGGGGCCTCAGCTCCTACAATGAGCAGTTCTTC. As protein: CASSAGGLSSYNEQFF.

This clonotype was observed a handful of times. V usage is TRBV4-3 and J usage is TRBJ1-5, with a possible D match to TRBD1 (5 bases). Trimming removed 0 bases at V and 5 bases at J, with 14 bases between. Germline CDR1 and CDR2: LGHNA and YSLEER. The CDR3 contains 16 residues. CDR3 coding DNA: TGCGCCAGCAGCCAAGAATATCGGCAGGGTGATCAGCCCCAGCATTTT. This translates into CASSQEYRQGDQPQHF.

The table lists this clonotype with many counts. This chain links TRBV6-6 with TRBJ2-7, with 9 bases identical to TRBD1. V was clipped by 7 bases and J by 2 bases; unmatched bases: 18. The germline V gene encodes CDR1 MNHNY and CDR2 SVGAGI (reference sequence). CDR3 length equals 18 residues. For the CDR3, the DNA is TGTGCCAGCAATCGGGCGGGGACCGGGACAGGGAAAACCTACGAGCAGTACTTC. Translating gives CASNRAGTGTGKTYEQYF.